This TCR beta chain was documented in a study of blood T cell repertoires in COVID-19. Across the whole study: T cells, B-cell-depleted T cells, or PBMCs supplied cDNA or gDNA.

Unmatched junction bases numbered 5, after V lost 5 bases and J lost 0 bases. The germline V gene encodes CDR1 SGHTA and CDR2 FQGNSA. This CDR3 spans 15 amino acids. Original methodology: Using reference gene primer amplification, nucleated cell counts were estimated. Sequencing was performed with immunoSEQ multiplex PCR; in TCRdb, only in-frame clones are kept and a portion is missing. V, J and clone size derive from that table, while D and trimming were established from the DNA sequence. The profile shows approximately 240,000 clones, more than 65% of them singletons. The material sequenced was peripheral blood. The sequence was collected from a woman aged 25 to 45 who had recovered from COVID-19. J is TRBJ2-7 and V is TRBV7-2; 9 bases map to TRBD2. In nucleotides, the CDR3 is TGTGCCAGCAGCAGGACGCGGGAGGGCTCCTACGAGCAGTACTTC. It specifies CASSRTREGSYEQYF.